Detailed here is one TCR beta chain. This entry comes from a study of blood T cell repertoires in COVID-19. V lost 6 bases and J lost 2; bases outside the gene matches: 6. The CDR3 is made up of 16 amino acids. Per germline, CDR1 SNHLY and CDR2 FYNNEI. Profiled with immunoSEQ multiplex PCR; TCRdb holds only in-frame clones, not every one. The sample holds some 62,000 clones, around 87% seen once. V usage is TRBV2 and J usage is TRBJ2-1, with 11 bases identical to TRBD2. The sample comprised peripheral blood. The receptor's source is a woman aged 60 to 75 with COVID-19, enrolled during active disease. CDR3 DNA: TGTGCCAGCAGGTCGGGACTAGCGGCTACCTACAATGAGCAGTTCTTC. It translates to CASRSGLAATYNEQFF.